These 18 T cell receptor beta chains were sequenced from one sample in a study of cytomegalovirus exposure and HLA in healthy donors. PCR was performed using 60 Vbeta and 13 Jbeta primers. Assay used: immunoSEQ multiplex PCR; TCRdb lists only in-frame clones, some missing. The profile shows around 94,000 clones, roughly 60% of them singletons. Material: PBMCs. The receptors originated from a human donor in good health.

The J gene is TRBJ2-3, the V gene TRBV12-2; the DNA was not used to check the table's D call, TRBD2. TRBV12-2 is reported as a pseudogene. This CDR3 is 16 amino acids long. CDR3 amino acids: CASRPGLAGVTDTQYF. For the CDR3, the DNA is TGTGCAAGTCGCCCTGGACTAGCGGGCGTCACAGATACGCAGTATTTT.

The J gene is TRBJ2-1, the V gene TRBV9; TRBD2 matches 8 bases. Germline-derived CDR1 and CDR2 are SGDLS and YYNGEE. The CDR3 covers 14 residues. The trim removed 3 bases at V and 8 bases at J, leaving 7 bases unmatched. The CDR3 protein is CASSETGGFDEQFF. In DNA form, the CDR3 reads TGTGCCAGCAGCGAAACGGGAGGGTTCGATGAGCAGTTCTTC.

V usage is TRBV19 and J usage is TRBJ1-5; TRBD1 agrees at 8 bases. The CDR3 runs 13 residues. Germline-derived CDR1 and CDR2 are LNHDA and SQIVND (reference sequence). The J segment lost 6 bases and the V segment lost 5 bases, leaving 3 bases of the junction unmatched. The CDR3 is CASSQGAFQPQHF. DNA of the CDR3: TGTGCCAGTAGTCAGGGGGCTTTTCAGCCCCAGCATTTT.

In its sample, this clone was seen a few times. The chain employs TRBV6-5 and TRBJ2-5; D is unclear. This CDR3 region has 13 residues. Per the germline V gene, CDR1 is MNHEY and CDR2 is SVGAGI. Trimming took 6 bases from V and 5 from J, leaving 13 bases between them. CDR3 amino acids: CASRSGAGETQYF. The CDR3 coding sequence is TGTGCCAGCAGATCGGGTGCTGGGGAGACCCAGTACTTC.

The chain links TRBV6-1 to TRBJ2-7; no firm D call. The CDR3 consists of 15 residues. V gave up 3 bases and J gave up 1 base, with 13 bases separating them. From germline, CDR1 is MNHNS and CDR2 SASEGT. The CDR3 DNA sequence: TGTGCCAGCAGTGAGATGTGGCCCCCATCCTACGAGCAGTACTTC. Its protein is CASSEMWPPSYEQYF.

This clone has just a few counts. Its ends do not fully match the called genes, so a read error is possible. The rearrangement joins TRBV10-3 to TRBJ2-7, with D perhaps matching TRBD2 (6 bases). The CDR3 covers 13 residues. Germline V lookup: CDR1 ENHRY, CDR2 SYGVKD. The DNA for the CDR3 is TGTTCCATCCAGGCAGGGAGGTCCTACGAGCAGTACTTC. As protein: CSIQAGRSYEQYF.

The genes are TRBV28 and TRBJ1-1, with D uncertain. Germline values: CDR1 MDHEN, CDR2 SYDVKM. The V end was cut by 2 bases, the J end by 4 bases, with 11 bases between. The CDR3 is 14 amino acids. Here the CDR3 reads CASSLIVRVTEAFF. As DNA, the CDR3 is TGTGCCAGCAGTTTAATTGTCCGGGTCACTGAAGCTTTCTTT.

In this sample, this clone turned up a few times. J is TRBJ2-5 and V is TRBV5-4, with 7 positions matching TRBD1. This CDR3 has 14 amino acids. The germline V gene has CDR1 SGHNT and CDR2 YYREEE (reference sequence). Trimming at V came to 4 bases and at J to 5 bases, leaving 8 bases not matched to a gene. The CDR3: CASSTQGVGETQYF. CDR3 DNA sequence: TGTGCCAGCAGCACCCAGGGGGTCGGGGAGACCCAGTACTTC. Full variable domain (remainder filled in from reference TRBV5-4 and TRBJ2-5): ETGVTQSPTHLIKTRGQQVTLRCSSQSGHNTVSWYQQALGQGPQFIFQYYREEENGRGNFPPRFSGLQFPNYSSELNVNALELDDSALYLCASSTQGVGETQYFGPGTRLLVL.

The chain is built from TRBV2 and TRBJ2-5, with TRBD2 matching 13 bases. Germline-derived CDR1 and CDR2 are SNHLY and FYNNEI. This CDR3 region has 14 residues. V lost 8 bases and J lost 5; bases outside the gene matches: 5. Here the CDR3 DNA reads TGTGCCAGCGGGGGACTAGCGGGATCTGAGACCCAGTACTTC. Translated: CASGGLAGSETQYF.

This clone occurred a few times. For the CDR3, the DNA is TGTGCCAGCAGCTACGGACAGGGAGGTCAGCCCCAGCATTTT. Translated, it gives CASSYGQGGQPQHF. The gene calls are TRBV13 and TRBJ1-5, with TRBD1 matching 8 bases. CDR1 is PRHDT and CDR2 is FYEKMQ in the germline V gene (reference sequence). The length of the CDR3 is 14 residues. V gave up 4 bases and J gave up 6 bases; unmatched junction bases: 5.

This chain uses TRBV5-1 with TRBJ2-7, with D possibly being TRBD1 or TRBD2 (6 bases each). V dropped 4 bases and J dropped 3 bases, with 26 bases sitting between them. CDR3 length: 18 residues. CDR1 is SGHRS, CDR2 YFSETQ, per germline. The CDR3 DNA sequence: TGCGCCAGCAGCGTGGAGGGACACGGGACACATATACACTACGAGCAGTACTTC. Amino acids: CASSVEGHGTHIHYEQYF.

This chain connects TRBV10-3 to TRBJ2-7; maybe TRBD1 (6 bases). Germline V gene lookup returns CDR1 ENHRY and CDR2 SYGVKD. This CDR3 region has 18 residues. Trimming stripped 0 bases from V and 0 bases from J, with 18 bases between. CDR3 nucleotide sequence: TGTGCCATCAGTGAGTCGAGTTTGGCACAGGGTAGCTCCTACGAGCAGTACTTC. Amino acid sequence: CAISESSLAQGSSYEQYF.

In this sample, this clone turned up a few times. The chain links TRBV9 to TRBJ2-7; no clear D gene. Germline CDR1 is SGDLS and CDR2 is YYNGEE. The CDR3 spans 15 residues. V shed 0 bases and J shed 2 bases, with 12 bases lying between them. The CDR3 loop reads CASSVGGGTTYEQYF. For the CDR3, the DNA is TGTGCCAGCAGCGTAGGAGGCGGAACTACCTACGAGCAGTACTTC.

This clone showed up just a few times. The chain recombines TRBV4-2 with TRBJ2-1; 9 bases are shared with TRBD2. The CDR3 contains 16 residues. Germline loops: CDR1 LGHNA, CDR2 YNFKEQ. The junction had 6 bases not matched to a gene; V was cut back by 1 base and J by 5 bases. The CDR3 DNA is TGTGCCAGCAGCCAAGGAGCGGGAGGAGGTAACAATGAGCAGTTCTTC. Its protein is CASSQGAGGGNNEQFF.

In its sample, this clone was seen a few times. The rearrangement links TRBV6-6 to TRBJ2-5, with 9 bases fitting TRBD1. Trimming removed 6 bases from V and 4 bases from J; junction bases left unmatched: 12. The CDR3 is 16 residues long. Germline assignment: CDR1 MNHNY and CDR2 SVGAGI (reference sequence). CDR3 amino acids: CASSPGQGVSGETQYF. In DNA, the CDR3 is TGTGCCAGCAGCCCGGGACAGGGAGTATCGGGAGAGACCCAGTACTTC.

This clone has just a few counts. The chain is built from TRBV19 and TRBJ2-2; no reliable D call. The CDR3 runs 13 residues. Trimming cost V 3 bases and J 1 base, with 3 bases left between them. Germline CDR1 LNHDA, CDR2 SQIVND (reference sequence). The CDR3: CASSIMNTGELFF. The CDR3 DNA follows: TGTGCCAGTAGTATTATGAACACCGGGGAGCTGTTTTTT.

The chain uses TRBV28 and TRBJ1-2; D gene uncertain. Germline lookup yields CDR1 MDHEN and CDR2 SYDVKM. The CDR3 spans 14 residues. Trimming took off 0 bases at V and 8 bases at J, with 13 bases between the two ends. CDR3 sequence (DNA): TGTGCCAGCAGTTTATGCACAGAAACTTGCGGCTACACCTTC. This gives the protein CASSLCTETCGYTF.

As regards this clone: Other DNA sequences from this sample encode an identical CDR3 as well. The gene calls are TRBV7-2 and TRBJ2-7; 7 bases are shared with TRBD1. This CDR3 region has 14 residues. Trimming took 3 bases from V and 4 from J; bases not matched to a gene: 6. From germline, CDR1 is SGHTA and CDR2 FQGNSA. The CDR3 region is CASSLSRGSYEQYF. In nucleotides, the CDR3 is TGTGCCAGCAGCTTGAGCAGGGGGTCGTACGAGCAGTACTTC.